This passage covers 12 T cell receptor beta chains from one sample sequenced in a study of T cell clonality in common variable immunodeficiency. Assay used: immunoSEQ multiplex PCR; TCRdb lists only in-frame clones, some missing. The table records fewer than 70,000 clones without singletons, the ten largest covering approximately 1.6%. The sequenced sample was peripheral blood mononuclear cells. These receptors all stem from a person between 18 and 70 years old in good health.

This clone has a count of ten or more. The CDR3 end falls 3 residues outside the read, so it is completed with the germline J gene. V is TRBV19 and J is TRBJ2-2; 10 bases agree with TRBD1. This CDR3 comprises 13 residues. In germline, CDR1 is LNHDA, CDR2 SQIVND (reference sequence). The CDR3 sequence is CASKGTGVPQLFF. The CDR3 bases that were read are TGTGCCAGTAAGGGGACAGGGGTGCCCCAG.

This clone occurred many times. Read data end 3 residues before the CDR3 end; the end is taken from the germline J gene. This rearrangement joins TRBV2 to TRBJ2-2; 9 nucleotides align to TRBD2. V lost 5 bases, J lost 0 bases, and 7 bases stayed unmatched. Germline V lookup: CDR1 SNHLY, CDR2 FYNNEI. The CDR3 covers 17 residues. The chain's CDR3 is CASSLTGLASNTGELFF. The CDR3 bases that were read are TGTGCCAGCAGTCTCACTGGACTAGCGTCGAACACCGGGGAG.

The sample holds many counts of this clone. The missing CDR3 end, 3 residues past where the read stops, is filled in from the germline J gene. The chain recombines TRBV5-1 with TRBJ2-7, with 11 bases identical to TRBD2. The CDR3 is 15 residues long. Germline-derived CDR1 and CDR2 are SGHRS and YFSETQ. V was clipped by 2 bases and J by 1 base; unmatched bases: 2. The CDR3 is CASSLLAGDSYEQYF. The part of the CDR3 DNA that was read is TGCGCCAGCAGCTTACTAGCGGGAGATTCCTACGAG. The whole variable domain, remainder taken from reference TRBV5-1 and TRBJ2-7, is KAGVTQTPRYLIKTRGQQVTLSCSPISGHRSVSWYQQTPGQGLQFLFEYFSETQRNKGNFPGRFSGRQFSNSRSEMNVSTLELGDSALYLCASSLLAGDSYEQYFGPGTRLTVT.

This clone was counted at least ten times. The sequenced fragment ends 3 residues before the CDR3 boundary, so the rest is inferred from the germline J gene. The same CDR3 is also encoded by other DNA sequences in this sample. The J gene is TRBJ2-3, the V gene TRBV28; the match to TRBD2 covers 7 bases. Germline values: CDR1 MDHEN, CDR2 SYDVKM. The trim removed 2 bases at V and 5 bases at J, leaving 7 bases unmatched. This CDR3 has 15 amino acids. The sequenced part of the CDR3 DNA is TGTGCCAGCAGTTTAAGTGCGGGAGTCGGAGATACG. Protein sequence: CASSLSAGVGDT. The CDR3 as a whole reads CASSLSAGVGDTQYF.

This clone came up many times. The read stops 3 residues short of the end of the CDR3; the missing end is completed from the germline J gene. The chain has TRBV7-9 and TRBJ2-1; the D is unclear. This CDR3 is built from 14 residues. Trimming cost V 1 base and J 5 bases, with 9 bases left between them. Germline V gene sequence: CDR1 SEHNR, CDR2 FQNEAQ (reference sequence). The sequenced CDR3 bases are TGTGCCAGCAGCTTAGGTTCAGAAAACAATGAG. This sequence encodes CASSLGSENNE. The full-length CDR3 reads as CASSLGSENNEQFF.

This clone showed up many times. With the read ending 3 residues before the CDR3 end, the germline J gene is used to fill in that end. The chain combines TRBV10-3 with TRBJ1-1; 7 positions match TRBD1. The J segment lost 6 bases and the V segment lost 4 bases, leaving 5 bases of the junction unmatched. Germline V gene sequence: CDR1 ENHRY, CDR2 SYGVKD. CDR3 length: 13 amino acids. CDR3 DNA (partial): TGTGCCATCAGTGTGGGGCAGGGGGCTGAA. Its protein is CAISVGQGAE. The whole CDR3 sequence reads CAISVGQGAEAFF.

This clone was seen at least ten times. The CDR3 goes on 3 residues after the read ends, and that part is filled in from the germline J gene. The J gene is TRBJ1-2, the V gene TRBV12-3 or TRBV12-4, with D hard to call. The CDR3 has 12 residues. CDR3 DNA, as far as it was read: TGTGCCAGCAGTCCGTCGATGGCAGGC. This gives the protein CASSPSMAG. In full, the CDR3 reads CASSPSMAGYTF.

This clone appeared many times. The sequence runs out 3 residues before the end of the CDR3; the remainder is reconstructed from the germline J gene. V is TRBV9 and J is TRBJ2-3; the match to TRBD1 covers 9 bases. The ends lost 4 bases at V and 3 bases at J; junction bases unmatched: 6. Germline assignment: CDR1 SGDLS and CDR2 YYNGEE. This CDR3 is 15 amino acids long. CDR3 in amino acids: CASSFRTGVTDTQYF. Partial CDR3 DNA: TGTGCCAGCAGCTTTCGGACAGGGGTTACAGATACG. Based on the CDR3 plus reference TRBV9 and TRBJ2-3, the full variable domain is DSGVTQTPKHLITATGQRVTLRCSPRSGDLSVYWYQQSLDQGLQFLIQYYNGEERAKGNILERFSAQQFPDLHSELNLSSLELGDSALYFCASSFRTGVTDTQYFGPGTRLTVL.

At least ten counts were recorded for this clone. One end of the junction does not line up with germline, which may come from a read error. The CDR3 end lies 3 residues beyond the end of the read and is filled in from the germline J gene. This chain uses TRBV7-7 with TRBJ2-3, with TRBD2 matching 11 bases. Germline V CDR1 and CDR2: SSHAT, FNYEAQ (reference sequence). The length of the CDR3 is 15 residues. The CDR3 DNA, read in part, is TGTGCTAGCAGTCCGACTAGCGGGGGCACAGATACG. Its translation is CASSPTSGGTDT. The full CDR3 is CASSPTSGGTDTQYF. Looking up the rest from reference TRBV7-7 and TRBJ2-3 gives the full variable domain: GAGVSQSPRYKVTKRGQDVTLRCDPISSHATLYWYQQALGQGPEFLTYFNYEAQPDKSGLPSDRFSAERPEGSISTLTIQRTEQRDSAMYRCASSPTSGGTDTQYFGPGTRLTVL.

This clone was observed many times. The CDR3 is cut off 3 residues early in the read; its end comes from the germline J gene. The chain couples TRBV19 to TRBJ2-1; 14 nucleotides match TRBD2. CDR1 and CDR2 from the germline V gene are LNHDA and SQIVND (reference sequence). The CDR3 loop spans 16 amino acids. With V trimmed by 5 bases and J by 9 bases, 9 bases remained unmatched. CDR3 DNA (partial): TGTGCCAGTAGTGTAACCGGGACTAGCGGGAGTAGTGAG. This codes for CASSVTGTSGSSE. In full, the CDR3 reads CASSVTGTSGSSEQFF. Using reference TRBV19 and TRBJ2-1 for the parts outside the CDR3, the full variable domain is DGGITQSPKYLFRKEGQNVTLSCEQNLNHDAMYWYRQDPGQGLRLIYYSQIVNDFQKGDIAEGYSVSREKKESFPLTVTSAQKNPTAFYLCASSVTGTSGSSEQFFGPGTRLTVL.

This clone was detected many times. The CDR3 end is not reached by the read, which stops 3 residues before it; the germline J gene fills it in. The rearrangement uses TRBV20-1 and TRBJ1-1, with D possibly being TRBD1 (6 bases). The CDR3 is made up of 14 amino acids. The germline V gene has CDR1 DFQATT and CDR2 SNEGSKA (reference sequence). V was shortened by 5 bases and J by 1 base, with 14 bases between the two germline ends. The CDR3 spells CSAPPSTGNTEAFF. Incomplete CDR3 DNA: TGCAGTGCTCCCCCCTCGACAGGGAACACTGAA.

This clone was recorded at least ten times. Read data end 3 residues before the CDR3 end; the end is taken from the germline J gene. The chain uses TRBV20-1 and TRBJ2-2; tentatively, D is TRBD2 (5 bases). Looked up from germline, CDR1 is DFQATT and CDR2 is SNEGSKA (reference sequence). V was pared by 6 bases and J by 7 bases, with 15 bases between. The CDR3 spans 13 residues. The CDR3 is CSATDWDGGELFF. The part of the CDR3 DNA that was read is TGCAGTGCGACGGACTGGGATGGCGGGGAG.